These T cell receptor beta chains were read from a single sample in a study of T-cell reconstitution after alpha-beta-depleted transplantation in children. TCRdb passed the PCR reads through MiXCR, listing each CDR3 protein once. The table includes about half a million distinct CDR3 sequences, approximately 12% detected once. Sequencing used PBMCs from the stem cell graft donor, obtained from the stem cell graft. These receptors all stem from a human donor who donated a stem cell graft to a child with combined immunodeficiency. CDR3s include the opening cysteine and the closing phenylalanine or tryptophan. The order of the fields is clone size, D gene, J gene, V gene, CDR3 protein, CDR3 DNA. The D gene is left open where the match is weak. The size entry is marked missing in some rows and otherwise reads once, few, many or a size class.

size: few
D: TRBD2
J: TRBJ2-3
V: TRBV20-1
CDR3: CSAGTSGGRLGTQYF
DNA: TGCAGTGCTGGGACTAGCGGGGGGAGGCTGGGTACGCAGTATTTT

size: few
D: TRBD2
J: TRBJ2-3
V: TRBV3-1
CDR3: CASSQELAGVGDTQYF
DNA: TGTGCCAGCAGCCAAGAACTAGCGGGAGTAGGGGATACGCAGTATTTT

size: many
D: -
J: TRBJ2-3
V: TRBV6-5
CDR3: CASSYRGSTDTQYF
DNA: TGTGCCAGCAGTTACAGGGGGAGCACAGATACGCAGTATTTT

size: many
D: TRBD2
J: TRBJ2-1
V: TRBV5-1
CDR3: CASSPAGRDYNEQFF
DNA: TGCGCCAGCAGCCCGGCGGGGAGGGATTACAATGAGCAGTTCTTC

size: few
D: -
J: TRBJ2-7
V: TRBV7-8
CDR3: CASSLGRINYEQYF
DNA: TGTGCCAGCAGCTTAGGGCGGATCAACTACGAGCAGTACTTC

size: -
D: TRBD2
J: TRBJ2-3
V: TRBV5-1
CDR3: CASTKRGRGDTQYF
DNA: TGCGCCAGCACTAAGCGGGGAAGAGGAGATACGCAGTATTTT

size: many
D: -
J: TRBJ2-3
V: TRBV9
CDR3: CASSGQGLIVF
DNA: TGTGCCAGCAGCGGGCAGGGACTGATCGTTTTT

size: few
D: TRBD2
J: TRBJ2-3
V: TRBV12-3/TRBV12-4
CDR3: CASTLTSVSTDTQYF
DNA: TGTGCCAGCACTCTTACTAGCGTCAGCACAGATACGCAGTATTTT

size: -
D: TRBD2
J: TRBJ2-3
V: TRBV14
CDR3: CASSQESSGSALGTDTQYF
DNA: TGTGCCAGCAGCCAAGAATCGAGCGGGAGTGCTCTGGGCACAGATACGCAGTATTTT

size: many
D: -
J: TRBJ2-1
V: TRBV28
CDR3: CASSVSGGSRFF
DNA: TGTGCCAGCAGTGTTTCGGGGGGCTCAAGGTTCTTC

size: many
D: -
J: TRBJ2-2
V: TRBV29-1
CDR3: CSVDQGYTGELFF
DNA: TGCAGCGTTGATCAGGGGTACACCGGGGAGCTGTTTTTT

size: few
D: TRBD1
J: TRBJ2-1
V: TRBV5-1
CDR3: CASSCHRQGPLNEQFF
DNA: TGCGCCAGCAGCTGCCACAGACAGGGACCCCTCAATGAGCAGTTCTTC

size: -
D: -
J: TRBJ2-7
V: TRBV28
CDR3: CASSYGRNRFNEQYF
DNA: TGTGCCAGCAGTTACGGACGAAATAGGTTTAACGAGCAGTACTTC

size: -
D: TRBD1
J: TRBJ1-6
V: TRBV6-5
CDR3: CASSFGTVDNSPLHF
DNA: TGTGCCAGCAGTTTCGGGACAGTTGATAATTCACCCCTCCACTTT

size: -
D: -
J: TRBJ1-2
V: TRBV7-9
CDR3: CASSLSGTNYGYTF
DNA: TGTGCCAGCAGCTTATCAGGGACCAACTATGGCTACACCTTC

size: few
D: -
J: TRBJ2-1
V: TRBV20-1
CDR3: CSARDQGLGAIFVEQFF
DNA: TGCAGTGCTAGAGATCAAGGGCTGGGGGCTATTTTCGTTGAGCAGTTCTTC

size: few
D: TRBD2
J: TRBJ2-1
V: TRBV12-3/TRBV12-4
CDR3: CASSLSAGGSNEQFF
DNA: TGTGCCAGCAGTTTATCAGCGGGGGGGAGCAATGAGCAGTTCTTC

size: -
D: -
J: TRBJ2-7
V: TRBV4-3
CDR3: CASSQDATGLSDEQYF
DNA: TGCGCCAGCAGCCAAGATGCGACGGGACTCTCGGACGAGCAGTACTTC

size: many
D: -
J: TRBJ2-5
V: TRBV21-1
CDR3: CASSKVPPGAGPQETQYF
DNA: TGTGCCAGCAGCAAAGTCCCCCCGGGTGCGGGGCCCCAAGAGACCCAGTACTTC

size: few
D: -
J: TRBJ2-7
V: TRBV7-2
CDR3: CASRGAGTFSYEQYF
DNA: TGTGCCAGCAGGGGAGCCGGGACGTTCTCCTACGAGCAGTACTTC

size: many
D: -
J: TRBJ2-2
V: TRBV29-1
CDR3: CSVEDSRWQGGGTGELFF
DNA: TGCAGCGTTGAAGATAGTCGTTGGCAGGGGGGCGGCACCGGGGAGCTGTTTTTT

size: -
D: -
J: TRBJ2-7
V: TRBV5-1
CDR3: CASSLTGLSLTHEQYF
DNA: TGCGCCAGCAGCTTGACGGGACTGTCGCTTACCCACGAGCAGTACTTC

size: many
D: TRBD1
J: TRBJ2-1
V: TRBV2
CDR3: CASSADRDHYNEQFF
DNA: TGTGCCAGCAGCGCGGACAGGGATCACTACAATGAGCAGTTCTTC

size: -
D: -
J: TRBJ2-7
V: TRBV15
CDR3: CATQDRAGIDEQYF
DNA: TGTGCCACGCAAGACAGGGCGGGAATCGACGAGCAGTACTTC

size: many
D: -
J: TRBJ2-7
V: TRBV20-1
CDR3: CSARGRTYEQYF
DNA: TGCAGTGCTCGGGGGAGGACCTACGAGCAGTACTTC

size: few
D: TRBD2
J: TRBJ2-7
V: TRBV30
CDR3: CAWSVGGVSYEQYF
DNA: TGTGCCTGGAGTGTCGGGGGGGTATCCTACGAGCAGTACTTC

size: -
D: TRBD1
J: TRBJ1-5
V: TRBV4-2
CDR3: CASSQDRMGGDRGSNQPQHF
DNA: TGTGCCAGCAGCCAAGATCGAATGGGAGGGGACAGGGGAAGCAATCAGCCCCAGCATTTT

size: few
D: -
J: TRBJ1-2
V: TRBV3-1
CDR3: CASSQDYQTANYGYTF
DNA: TGTGCCAGCAGCCAAGATTACCAGACAGCTAACTATGGCTACACCTTC

size: many
D: -
J: TRBJ2-5
V: TRBV29-1
CDR3: CSVTTSSQETQYF
DNA: TGCAGCGTTACTACCAGTAGCCAAGAGACCCAGTACTTC

size: -
D: -
J: TRBJ2-7
V: TRBV3-1
CDR3: CASSQEGGRSYEQYF
DNA: TGTGCCAGCAGCCAAGAGGGGGGCCGCTCCTACGAGCAGTACTTC

size: -
D: -
J: TRBJ2-3
V: TRBV7-8
CDR3: CASSSDTLGTQYF
DNA: TGTGCCAGCAGCTCCGACACCCTGGGTACGCAGTATTTT

size: few
D: -
J: TRBJ2-1
V: TRBV6-5
CDR3: CASSYGGNEQFF
DNA: TGTGCCAGCAGTTACGGAGGGAATGAGCAGTTCTTC

size: few
D: TRBD2
J: TRBJ2-3
V: TRBV7-3
CDR3: CASSLRGAPTDTQYF
DNA: TGTGCCAGCAGCTTGCGGGGGGCGCCCACAGATACGCAGTATTTT

size: many
D: -
J: TRBJ2-2
V: TRBV12-3/TRBV12-4
CDR3: CASSLSGITGELFF
DNA: TGTGCCAGCAGTTTATCGGGCATCACCGGGGAGCTGTTTTTT

size: many
D: -
J: TRBJ2-3
V: TRBV24-1
CDR3: CATSDWTSTDTQYF
DNA: TGTGCCACCAGTGATTGGACTTCCACAGATACGCAGTATTTT

size: few
D: -
J: TRBJ2-3
V: TRBV7-2
CDR3: CASSEVGPRFTDTQYF
DNA: TGTGCCAGCAGCGAAGTCGGCCCGCGGTTTACAGATACGCAGTATTTT

size: few
D: -
J: TRBJ1-2
V: TRBV4-3
CDR3: CASSQDLSQIPNYGYTF
DNA: TGCGCCAGCAGCCAAGATCTATCGCAGATCCCTAACTATGGCTACACCTTC

size: many
D: TRBD1
J: TRBJ1-2
V: TRBV7-2
CDR3: CASSLVRGQGGGYTF
DNA: TGTGCCAGCAGCTTAGTGCGGGGACAGGGAGGCGGCTACACCTTC

size: many
D: -
J: TRBJ2-5
V: TRBV3-1
CDR3: CASSQGQETQYF
DNA: TGTGCCAGCAGCCAAGGACAAGAGACCCAGTACTTC

size: few
D: -
J: TRBJ2-1
V: TRBV4-3
CDR3: CASRPRGNNEQFF
DNA: TGCGCCAGCAGGCCGAGGGGGAACAATGAGCAGTTCTTC

size: once
D: TRBD1
J: TRBJ1-2
V: TRBV29-1
CDR3: CSVVTGQGSGGYTF
DNA: TGCAGCGTTGTTACCGGACAGGGTTCTGGTGGCTACACCTTC

size: few
D: -
J: TRBJ2-7
V: TRBV7-9
CDR3: CASSKPSYEQYF
DNA: TGTGCCAGCAGCAAACCCTCCTACGAGCAGTACTTC

size: few
D: -
J: TRBJ2-7
V: TRBV6-5
CDR3: CASSYSAGINYEQYF
DNA: TGTGCCAGCAGTTACTCGGCAGGAATCAACTACGAGCAGTACTTC

size: few
D: -
J: TRBJ2-2
V: TRBV6-1
CDR3: CASRARDPTTGELFF
DNA: TGTGCCAGCAGGGCCCGGGACCCCACGACGGGGGAGCTGTTTTTT

size: -
D: -
J: TRBJ2-5
V: TRBV7-9
CDR3: CASRTGPEETQYF
DNA: TGTGCCAGCAGGACGGGACCCGAAGAGACCCAGTACTTC